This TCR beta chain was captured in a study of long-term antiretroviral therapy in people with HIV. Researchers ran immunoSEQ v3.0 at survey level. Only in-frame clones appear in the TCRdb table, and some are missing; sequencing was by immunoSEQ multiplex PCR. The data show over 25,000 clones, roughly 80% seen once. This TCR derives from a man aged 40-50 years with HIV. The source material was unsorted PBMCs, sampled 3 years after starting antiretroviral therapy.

CDR3 nucleotides: TGTGCCAGCAGCCAAAGAGGTGGCGGTTACACAGATACGCAGTATTTT. Its translation is CASSQRGGGYTDTQYF. The chain uses TRBV11-3 and TRBJ2-3; D call uncertain. The germline CDR1 and CDR2 sequences are SGHNT and YENEEA. V dropped 5 bases and J dropped 2 bases, with 17 bases sitting between them. This CDR3 has 16 residues. Supplemented by reference TRBV11-3 and TRBJ2-3, the full variable domain reads EAGVVQSPRYKIIEKKQPVAFWCNPISGHNTLYWYLQNLGQGPELLIRYENEEAVDDSQLPKDRFSAERLKGVDSTLKIQPAELGDSAVYLCASSQRGGGYTDTQYFGPGTRLTVL.